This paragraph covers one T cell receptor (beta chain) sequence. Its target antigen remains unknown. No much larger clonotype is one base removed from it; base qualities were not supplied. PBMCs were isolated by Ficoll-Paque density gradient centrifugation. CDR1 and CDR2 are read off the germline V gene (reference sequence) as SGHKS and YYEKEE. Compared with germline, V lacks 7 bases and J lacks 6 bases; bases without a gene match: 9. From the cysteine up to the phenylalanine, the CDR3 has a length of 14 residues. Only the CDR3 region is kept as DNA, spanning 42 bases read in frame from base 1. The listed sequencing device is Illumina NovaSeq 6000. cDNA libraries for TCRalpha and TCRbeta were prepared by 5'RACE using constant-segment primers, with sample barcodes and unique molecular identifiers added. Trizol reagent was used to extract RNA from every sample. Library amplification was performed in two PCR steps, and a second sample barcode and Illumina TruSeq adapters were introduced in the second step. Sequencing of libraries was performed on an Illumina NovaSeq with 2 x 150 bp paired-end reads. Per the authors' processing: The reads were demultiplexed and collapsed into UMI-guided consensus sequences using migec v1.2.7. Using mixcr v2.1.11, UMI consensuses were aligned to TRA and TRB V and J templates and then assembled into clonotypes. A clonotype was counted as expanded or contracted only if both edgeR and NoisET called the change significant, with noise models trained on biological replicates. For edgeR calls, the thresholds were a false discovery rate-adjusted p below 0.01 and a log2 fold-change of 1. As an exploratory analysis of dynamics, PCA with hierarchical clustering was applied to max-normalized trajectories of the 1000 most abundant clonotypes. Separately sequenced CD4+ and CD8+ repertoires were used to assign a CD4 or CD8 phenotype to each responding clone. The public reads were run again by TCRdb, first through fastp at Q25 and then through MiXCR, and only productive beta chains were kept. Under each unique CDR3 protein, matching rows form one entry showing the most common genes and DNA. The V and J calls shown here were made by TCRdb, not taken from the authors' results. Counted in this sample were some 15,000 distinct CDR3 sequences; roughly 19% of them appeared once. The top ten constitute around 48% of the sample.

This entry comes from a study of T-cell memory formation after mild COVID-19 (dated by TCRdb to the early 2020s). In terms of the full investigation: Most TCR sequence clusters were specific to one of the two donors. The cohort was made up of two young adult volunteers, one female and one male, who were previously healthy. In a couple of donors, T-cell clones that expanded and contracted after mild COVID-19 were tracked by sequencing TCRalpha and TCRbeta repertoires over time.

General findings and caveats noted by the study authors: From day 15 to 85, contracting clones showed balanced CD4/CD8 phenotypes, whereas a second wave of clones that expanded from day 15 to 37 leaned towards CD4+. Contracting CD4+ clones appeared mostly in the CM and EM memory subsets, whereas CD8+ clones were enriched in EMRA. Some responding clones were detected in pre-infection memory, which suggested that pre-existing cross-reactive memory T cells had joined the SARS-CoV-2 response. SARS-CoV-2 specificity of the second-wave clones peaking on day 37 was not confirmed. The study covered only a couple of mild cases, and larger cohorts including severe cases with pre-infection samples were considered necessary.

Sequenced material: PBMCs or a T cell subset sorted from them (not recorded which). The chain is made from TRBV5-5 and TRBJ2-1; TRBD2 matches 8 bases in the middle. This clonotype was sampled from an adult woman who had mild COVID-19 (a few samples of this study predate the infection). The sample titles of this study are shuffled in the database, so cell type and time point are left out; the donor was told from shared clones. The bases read TGTGCCAGCGGGCGGGAGGAATTCGGCAATGAGCAGTTCTTC. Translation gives CASGREEFGNEQFF.